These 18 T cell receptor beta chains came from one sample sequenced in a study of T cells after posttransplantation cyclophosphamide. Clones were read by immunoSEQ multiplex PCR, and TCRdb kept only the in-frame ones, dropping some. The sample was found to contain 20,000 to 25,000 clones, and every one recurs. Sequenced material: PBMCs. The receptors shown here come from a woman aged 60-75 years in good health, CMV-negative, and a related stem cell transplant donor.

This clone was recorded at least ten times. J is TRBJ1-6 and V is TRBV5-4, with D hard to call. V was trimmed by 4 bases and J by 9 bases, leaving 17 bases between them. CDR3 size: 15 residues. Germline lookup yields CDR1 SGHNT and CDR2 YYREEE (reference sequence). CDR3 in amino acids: CASSNRAGDGSPLHF. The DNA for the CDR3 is TGTGCCAGCAGCAACCGGGCCGGGGATGGTTCACCCCTCCACTTT.

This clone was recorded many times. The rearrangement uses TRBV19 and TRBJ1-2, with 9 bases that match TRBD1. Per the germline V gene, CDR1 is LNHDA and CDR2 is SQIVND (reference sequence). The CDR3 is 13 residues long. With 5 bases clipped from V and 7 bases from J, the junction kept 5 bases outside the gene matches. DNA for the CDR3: TGTGCCAGTAGTGTCGACAGGGGGTCTGGCTACACCTTC. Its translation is CASSVDRGSGYTF. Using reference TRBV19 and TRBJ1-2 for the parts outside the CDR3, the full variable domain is DGGITQSPKYLFRKEGQNVTLSCEQNLNHDAMYWYRQDPGQGLRLIYYSQIVNDFQKGDIAEGYSVSREKKESFPLTVTSAQKNPTAFYLCASSVDRGSGYTFGSGTRLTVV.

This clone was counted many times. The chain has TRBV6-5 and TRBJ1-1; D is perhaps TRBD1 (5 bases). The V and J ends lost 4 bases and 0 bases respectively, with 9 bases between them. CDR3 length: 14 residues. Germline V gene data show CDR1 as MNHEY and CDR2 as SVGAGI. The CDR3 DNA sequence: TGTGCCAGCAGTTCCGACAGAATGAACACTGAAGCTTTCTTT. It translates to CASSSDRMNTEAFF.

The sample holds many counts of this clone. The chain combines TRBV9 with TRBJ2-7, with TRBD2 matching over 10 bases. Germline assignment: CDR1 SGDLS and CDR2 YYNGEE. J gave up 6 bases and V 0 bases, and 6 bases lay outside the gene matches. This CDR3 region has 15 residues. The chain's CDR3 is CASSVASGSFGEQYF. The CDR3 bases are TGTGCCAGCAGCGTAGCTAGCGGGAGTTTTGGCGAGCAGTACTTC.

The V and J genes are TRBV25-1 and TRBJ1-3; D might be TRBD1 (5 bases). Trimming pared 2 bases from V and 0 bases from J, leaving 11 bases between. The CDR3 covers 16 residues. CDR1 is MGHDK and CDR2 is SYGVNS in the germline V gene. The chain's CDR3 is CASSERGSYSGNTIYF. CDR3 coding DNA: TGTGCCAGCAGTGAAAGGGGCTCCTACTCTGGAAACACCATATATTTT.

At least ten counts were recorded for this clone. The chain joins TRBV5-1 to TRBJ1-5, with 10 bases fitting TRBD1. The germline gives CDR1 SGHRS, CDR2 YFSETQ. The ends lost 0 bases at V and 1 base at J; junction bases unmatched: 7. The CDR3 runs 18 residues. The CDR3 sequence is CASSLGTGGLESNQPQHF. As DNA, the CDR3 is TGCGCCAGCAGCTTGGGGACAGGGGGGCTTGAGAGCAATCAGCCCCAGCATTTT.

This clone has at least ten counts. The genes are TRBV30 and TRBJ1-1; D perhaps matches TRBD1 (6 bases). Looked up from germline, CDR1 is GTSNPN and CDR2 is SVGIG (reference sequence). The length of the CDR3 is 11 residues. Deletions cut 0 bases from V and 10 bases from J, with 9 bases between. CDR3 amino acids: CAWSVSQGAFF. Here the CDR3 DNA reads TGTGCCTGGAGTGTATCACAGGGAGCTTTCTTT.

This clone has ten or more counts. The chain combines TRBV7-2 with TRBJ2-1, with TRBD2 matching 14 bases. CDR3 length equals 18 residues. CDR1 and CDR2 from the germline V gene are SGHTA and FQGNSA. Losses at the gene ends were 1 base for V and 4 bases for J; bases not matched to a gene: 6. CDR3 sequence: CASSLEGLAGVAYNEQFF. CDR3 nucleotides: TGTGCCAGCAGCTTAGAGGGACTAGCGGGAGTCGCGTACAATGAGCAGTTCTTC.

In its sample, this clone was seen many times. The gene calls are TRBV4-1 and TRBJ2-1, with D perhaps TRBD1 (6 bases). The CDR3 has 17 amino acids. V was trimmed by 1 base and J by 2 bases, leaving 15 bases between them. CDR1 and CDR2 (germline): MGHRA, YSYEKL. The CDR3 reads CASSQAQIGTPYNEQFF. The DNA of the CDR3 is TGCGCCAGCAGCCAAGCCCAAATCGGGACACCCTACAATGAGCAGTTCTTC.

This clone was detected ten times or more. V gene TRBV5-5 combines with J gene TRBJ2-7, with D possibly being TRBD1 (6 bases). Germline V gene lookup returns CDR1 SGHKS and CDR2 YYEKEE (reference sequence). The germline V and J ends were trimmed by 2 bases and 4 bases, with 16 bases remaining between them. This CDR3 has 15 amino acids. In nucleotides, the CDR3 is TGTGCCAGCAGCTTAGCCTCCGGGACACTTTACGAGCAGTACTTC. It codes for CASSLASGTLYEQYF.

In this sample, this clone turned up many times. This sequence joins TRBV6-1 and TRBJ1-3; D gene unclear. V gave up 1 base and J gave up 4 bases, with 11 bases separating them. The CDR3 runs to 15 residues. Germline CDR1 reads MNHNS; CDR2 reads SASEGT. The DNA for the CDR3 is TGTGCCAGCAGTGAAGGGGCAGTATCCGGAAACACCATATATTTT. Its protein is CASSEGAVSGNTIYF.

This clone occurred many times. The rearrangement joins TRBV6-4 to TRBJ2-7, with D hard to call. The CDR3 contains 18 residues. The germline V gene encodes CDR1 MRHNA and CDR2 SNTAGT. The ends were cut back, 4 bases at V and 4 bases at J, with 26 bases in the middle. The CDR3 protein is CASSARVAPYRVPYEQYF. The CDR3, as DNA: TGTGCCAGCAGTGCAAGAGTCGCTCCATACCGGGTCCCATACGAGCAGTACTTC.

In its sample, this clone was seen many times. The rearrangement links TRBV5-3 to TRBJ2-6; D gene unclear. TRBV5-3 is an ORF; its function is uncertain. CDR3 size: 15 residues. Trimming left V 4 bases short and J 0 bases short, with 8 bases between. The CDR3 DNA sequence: TGTGCCAGAAGCCCGTGTATCTCTGGGGCCAACGTCCTGACTTTC. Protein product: CARSPCISGANVLTF.

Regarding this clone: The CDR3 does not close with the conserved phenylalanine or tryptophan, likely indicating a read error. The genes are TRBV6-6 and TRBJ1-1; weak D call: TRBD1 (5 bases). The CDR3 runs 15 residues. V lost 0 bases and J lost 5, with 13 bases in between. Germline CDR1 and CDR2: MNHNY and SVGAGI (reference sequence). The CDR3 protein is CASSYSRGAGTEAFL. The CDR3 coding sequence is TGTGCCAGCAGTTACTCGCGGGGCGCAGGTACTGAAGCTTTCTTG.

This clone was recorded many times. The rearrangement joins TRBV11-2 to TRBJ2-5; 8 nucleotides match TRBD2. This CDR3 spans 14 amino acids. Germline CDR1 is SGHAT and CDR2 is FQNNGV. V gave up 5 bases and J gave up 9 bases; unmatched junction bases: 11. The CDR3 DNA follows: TGTGCCAGCAGCCCTGCGGGACTAGGGGTAGCCCAGTACTTC. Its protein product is CASSPAGLGVAQYF.

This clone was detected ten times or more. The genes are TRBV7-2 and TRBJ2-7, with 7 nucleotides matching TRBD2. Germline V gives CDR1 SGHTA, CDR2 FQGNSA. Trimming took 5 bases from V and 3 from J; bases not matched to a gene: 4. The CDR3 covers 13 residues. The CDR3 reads CASSRTGGYEQYF. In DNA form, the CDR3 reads TGTGCCAGCAGCCGCACGGGAGGCTACGAGCAGTACTTC.

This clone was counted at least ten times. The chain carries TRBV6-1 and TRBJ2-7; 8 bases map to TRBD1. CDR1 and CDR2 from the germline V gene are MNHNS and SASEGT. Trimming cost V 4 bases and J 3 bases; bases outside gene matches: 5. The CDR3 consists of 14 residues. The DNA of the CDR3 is TGTGCCAGCAGTGCCGGGACAGGACTCTACGAGCAGTACTTC. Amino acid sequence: CASSAGTGLYEQYF.

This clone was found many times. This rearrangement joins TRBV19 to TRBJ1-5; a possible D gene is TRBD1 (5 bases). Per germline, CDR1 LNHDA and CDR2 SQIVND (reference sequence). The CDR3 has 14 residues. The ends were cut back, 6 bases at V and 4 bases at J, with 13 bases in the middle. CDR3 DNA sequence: TGTGCCAGTAGCCTCGCGGGACCTAATCAGCCCCAGCATTTT. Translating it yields CASSLAGPNQPQHF.